These 7 T cell receptor beta chains were sequenced from one sample in a study of cytomegalovirus exposure and HLA in healthy donors. It was with 60 Vbeta and 13 Jbeta primers that the PCR ran. Produced via immunoSEQ multiplex PCR; TCRdb's table is partial and in-frame only. The sample carries roughly 190,000 clones, approximately 85% recorded once. What was sequenced was PBMCs. Receptors originate from a young man in good health and CMV-seronegative.

The gene calls are TRBV7-9 and TRBJ2-4, with 7 positions matching TRBD1. The CDR3 totals 15 residues. Per the germline V gene, CDR1 is SEHNR and CDR2 is FQNEAQ (reference sequence). The V gene end was trimmed by 5 bases and the J gene end by 5 bases; junction bases not matched to a gene: 9. Here the CDR3 reads CASSPARGPENIQYF. The CDR3 coding sequence is TGTGCCAGCAGCCCCGCGAGGGGGCCGGAAAACATTCAGTACTTC.

This rearrangement joins TRBV6-1 to TRBJ1-1, with 7 positions matching TRBD1. V shed 6 bases, J shed 6 bases, and the junction held 4 bases outside the gene matches. This CDR3 is built from 12 residues. CDR1 MNHNS and CDR2 SASEGT come from the germline V gene. The chain's CDR3 is CASSFTGAEAFF. CDR3 in DNA: TGTGCCAGCAGCTTTACAGGGGCTGAAGCTTTCTTT.

This sequence joins TRBV29-1 and TRBJ2-3, with D perhaps TRBD1 (6 bases). V lost 3 bases to trimming and J lost 5 bases, with 9 bases between them. The CDR3 covers 12 residues. Germline CDR1 and CDR2: SQVTM and ANQGSEA. CDR3 protein: CSVEGAGDTQYF. CDR3 nucleotides: TGCAGCGTTGAGGGGGCGGGAGATACGCAGTATTTT.

The gene calls are TRBV6-1 and TRBJ1-3; no clear D. Germline V gives CDR1 MNHNS, CDR2 SASEGT. This CDR3 region has 12 residues. V lost 5 bases and J lost 2, with 4 bases in between. CDR3 sequence (DNA): TGTGCCAGCAGTCCCACTGGAAACACCATATATTTT. It translates to CASSPTGNTIYF.

The V and J genes are TRBV7-6 and TRBJ1-1; tentatively, D is TRBD1 (5 bases). Trimming stripped 5 bases from V and 4 bases from J, with 17 bases between. The CDR3 extends over 15 amino acids. CDR1 and CDR2 from the germline V gene are SGHVS and FNYEAQ. The CDR3 spells CASSGLGGVGTEAFF. CDR3 DNA: TGTGCCAGCAGCGGATTGGGGGGGGTAGGCACTGAAGCTTTCTTT.

The chain couples TRBV7-2 to TRBJ2-7, with TRBD1 identical over 7 bases. The CDR3 contains 14 residues. V lost 5 bases to trimming and J lost 9 bases; unmatched junction nucleotides: 13. Germline CDR1 SGHTA, CDR2 FQGNSA. CDR3 bases: TGTGCCAGCAGCCGGGACAGTGGCCGGGGTTGGCAGTACTTC. This sequence encodes CASSRDSGRGWQYF.

The rearrangement links TRBV7-8 to TRBJ2-7, with unresolved D. The CDR3 contains 12 residues. Looked up from germline, CDR1 is SGHVS and CDR2 is FQNEAQ. Trimming stripped 8 bases from V and 0 bases from J, with 8 bases between. The CDR3 region has the DNA TGTGCCAGCGGGCAGCTCTCCTACGAGCAGTACTTC. It translates to CASGQLSYEQYF.